This passage covers 8 T cell receptor delta chains from one sample sequenced in a study of gamma-delta chains in newborns, infants, children. TCRdb re-called the reads through CATT. In the table there are thousands of delta-chain clones, 1.1% of which are singletons. The sequenced material came from blood. The receptors were gathered from a child who was a newborn, infant or young child, either healthy, febrile or measles-vaccinated (not recorded which).

As regards this clone: TCRdb pairs this DNA with a much larger clone's protein that differs at residue 9, likely a read error; the protein shown was translated from the DNA. The V and J genes are TRDV2 and TRDJ1; TRDD3 matches 7 bases. Per the germline V gene, CDR1 is GEAIGNYY and CDR2 is EKD. The CDR3 length is 14 residues. V dropped 2 bases and J dropped 3; count of bases not matched to a gene: 5. CDR3 loop: CACDKWGKADKLIF. For the CDR3, the DNA is TGTGCCTGTGACAAATGGGGGAAGGCCGATAAACTCATCTTT.

By sample share, this clone is medium-sized. A read error may explain this, as a much larger clone is one base away. The chain links TRDV3 to TRDJ1; possible D gene TRDD3, 5 bases. The CDR3 covers 16 residues. Germline values: CDR1 TVYSNPD, CDR2 GDNSRS (reference sequence). The CDR3 sequence is CASPGVLLDYTDKLTF. CDR3 sequence (DNA): TGTGCCTCCCCGGGGGTTCTGTTGGACTACACCGATAAACTCACCTTT. Full variable domain (remainder filled in from reference TRDV3 and TRDJ1): CDKVTQSSPDQTVASGSEVVLLCTYDTVYSNPDLFWYRIRPDYSFQFVFYGDNSRSEGADFTQGRFSVKHILTQKAFHLVISPVRTEDSATYYCASPGVLLDYTDKLTFGKGTRVTVEP.

A remark on this clone: A far larger clone is one base from this, pointing to a likely read error. Other DNA variants within this sample encode the same CDR3. The chain employs TRDV2 and TRDJ3; possible D gene TRDD3, 6 bases. Germline CDR1 and CDR2: GEAIGNYY and EKD. This CDR3 has 18 amino acids. This CDR3 is CACDTWGSSSWDTRQMFF. CDR3 DNA: TGTGCCTGTGACACCTGGGGGTCGAGCTCCTGGGACACCCGACAGATGTTCTTC.

Notes on this clone: This likely traces to a read error, being one base from a far larger clone. The CDR3 coding sequence is TGTGCCTGTGACACCTACTGGGGGATACCACGCTCCCGGGACACCCGACAGATGTTTTTC. Protein: CACDTYWGIPRSRDTRQMFF. This chain links TRDV2 with TRDJ3; 12 positions agree with TRDD3. This CDR3 has 20 residues. From germline, CDR1 is GEAIGNYY and CDR2 EKD.

This clone was counted between two and nine times. TCRdb records a much larger clone's protein for this DNA, with a difference at residue 8 that likely arises from a read error; the protein given is the translation of the DNA. The chain uses TRDV2 and TRDJ3; TRDD3 matches 7 bases. Per the germline V gene, CDR1 is GEAIGNYY and CDR2 is EKD. The CDR3 is made up of 18 amino acids. The V segment lost 1 base and the J segment 0 bases; nucleotides outside the gene matches: 5. CDR3 in amino acids: CACDTGGHDSWDTRQMFF. In DNA form, the CDR3 reads TGTGCCTGTGACACTGGGGGACACGACTCCTGGGACACCCGACAGATGTTTTTC.

Points on this clone: TCRdb pairs this DNA with a much larger clone's protein that differs at residue 8, likely a read error; the protein shown was translated from the DNA. The genes are TRDV2 and TRDJ3; tentatively, D is TRDD3 (6 bases). The CDR3 runs 20 residues. Per germline, CDR1 GEAIGNYY and CDR2 EKD. The V end lost 0 bases, the J end lost 0 bases, and 17 bases lay between the germline ends. The CDR3 DNA sequence: TGTGCCTGTGACACCGTACTGGAGGATACCCGCTCCTGGGACACCCGACAGATGTTTTTC. This encodes CACDTVLEDTRSWDTRQMFF.

As for this clone: One base separates it from a far larger clone, so it is likely a read error. The J gene is TRDJ1, the V gene TRDV1; D possibly corresponds to TRDD2 (9 bases). The length of the CDR3 is 25 residues. Germline CDR1 and CDR2: TSWWSYY and QGS. This CDR3 is CALGELGLPTTGGLLWGFYTNKLIF. CDR3 coding DNA: TGTGCTCTTGGGGAACTAGGCCTTCCTACGACTGGGGGCCTACTTTGGGGCTTCTACACCAATAAACTCATCTTT.

This clone was seen many times. This sequence is one base from a far larger clone and is likely a read error. This CDR3 is also generated by other DNA sequences in the sample. V and J are TRDV2 and TRDJ2; 7 bases match TRDD3. Germline V gene lookup returns CDR1 GEAIGNYY and CDR2 EKD. This CDR3 is 15 amino acids long. Here the CDR3 reads CACDTVGDTTAQLFF. CDR3 bases: TGTGCCTGTGACACCGTGGGGGACACCACAGCACAGCTCTTCTTT.